These 26 T cell receptor beta chains came from one sample sequenced in a study of blood T cell repertoires in COVID-19. TCRdb's copy holds only in-frame clones and misses some; the assay was immunoSEQ multiplex PCR. Found here are approximately 90,000 clones, approximately 75% of them singletons; the top ten hold approximately 15%. The sample comprised peripheral blood. Receptors originate from a woman aged 80 or older with acute or convalescent COVID-19.

The V gene is TRBV6-4, the J gene TRBJ2-3; 12 bases match TRBD2. The germline V gene has CDR1 MRHNA and CDR2 SNTAGT. The V gene end was trimmed by 4 bases and the J gene end by 5 bases; junction bases not matched to a gene: 4. The CDR3 extends over 15 amino acids. CDR3 nucleotides: TGTGCCAGCAGTGCTAGCGGGGGGGCCGAAGATACGCAGTATTTT. Residues: CASSASGGAEDTQYF.

The chain joins TRBV6-5 to TRBJ1-2, with 11 bases fitting TRBD1. Germline lookup yields CDR1 MNHEY and CDR2 SVGAGI. The CDR3 length is 14 residues. The J segment lost 7 bases and the V segment lost 8 bases, leaving 9 bases of the junction unmatched. The CDR3 DNA reads as TGTGCCAGCGGACTCACCGGGACAGGGGGTGGCTACACCTTC. It translates to CASGLTGTGGGYTF.

The chain joins TRBV28 to TRBJ2-7; D perhaps matches TRBD2 (6 bases). The germline V and J ends were trimmed by 5 bases and 3 bases, with 17 bases remaining between them. Germline V gene lookup returns CDR1 MDHEN and CDR2 SYDVKM. CDR3 length equals 15 residues. This CDR3 reads CASSGLGGAFYEQYF. DNA for the CDR3: TGTGCCAGCAGTGGTCTCGGGGGAGCTTTCTACGAGCAGTACTTC.

The genes are TRBV3-1 (or the pseudogene TRBV3-2) and TRBJ2-5; TRBD2 matches 7 bases. This CDR3 is 16 amino acids long. Germline CDR1 reads LGHDT; CDR2 reads YNNKEL (reference sequence). Trimming took 1 base from V and 5 from J; bases not matched to a gene: 10. The CDR3 here is CASSQAGGGAQETQYF. As DNA, the CDR3 is TGTGCCAGCAGCCAAGCGGGGGGAGGGGCGCAGGAGACCCAGTACTTC.

This clone was seen a single time. The rearrangement links TRBV11-2 to TRBJ1-5; TRBD1 is a possible D gene (6 bases). CDR1 is SGHAT, CDR2 FQNNGV, per germline. The CDR3 contains 13 residues. V gave up 4 bases and J gave up 5 bases, with 9 bases separating them. DNA for the CDR3: TGTGCCAGCAGCTCGGACAGAGATCAGCCCCAGCATTTT. As protein: CASSSDRDQPQHF.

The rearrangement uses TRBV15 and TRBJ1-1; D ambiguous. The germline gives CDR1 LNHNV, CDR2 YYDKDF (reference sequence). This CDR3 has 14 residues. Trimming left V 0 bases short and J 3 bases short, with 8 bases between. CDR3 region: CATSREQLYTEAFF. The CDR3 DNA is TGTGCCACCAGCAGAGAACAGCTCTACACTGAAGCTTTCTTT.

This chain connects TRBV30 to TRBJ1-2; D gene ambiguous. Germline values: CDR1 GTSNPN, CDR2 SVGIG (reference sequence). The CDR3 is made up of 14 amino acids. V was shortened by 3 bases and J by 2 bases, with 13 bases between the two germline ends. This chain's CDR3 is CAWSLTSGNYGYTF. CDR3 nucleotides: TGTGCCTGGAGCCTCACCTCGGGGAACTATGGCTACACCTTC.

The chain carries TRBV7-6 and TRBJ2-2, with TRBD2 as a possible D gene (7 bases). V was clipped by 2 bases and J by 0 bases, with 16 bases between them. Germline lookup yields CDR1 SGHVS and CDR2 FNYEAQ. CDR3 size: 18 residues. The CDR3 nucleotides read TGTGCCAGCAGCTTAACGCTACCGGGGGGCACGAACACCGGGGAGCTGTTTTTT. The encoded protein is CASSLTLPGGTNTGELFF.

CDR3 protein: CASSSHQGTRGTEAFF. CDR3 sequence (DNA): TGTGCCAGCAGTTCCCATCAGGGGACTAGAGGAACTGAAGCTTTCTTT. The genes are TRBV28 and TRBJ1-1, with D maybe TRBD1 (6 bases). This CDR3 contains 16 residues. Deletions cut 4 bases from V and 5 bases from J, with 20 bases between. The germline V gene has CDR1 MDHEN and CDR2 SYDVKM.

This clone was observed a handful of times. The V and J genes are TRBV30 and TRBJ1-4, with unresolved D. The V end lost 5 bases, the J end lost 0 bases, and 7 bases lay between the germline ends. Germline CDR1 and CDR2: GTSNPN and SVGIG (reference sequence). CDR3 size: 13 residues. CDR3 nucleotides: TGTGCCTGGGCGAGGTCAACTAATGAAAAACTGTTTTTT. Translated: CAWARSTNEKLFF.

This clone was detected only a few times. The V and J genes are TRBV3-1 (or the pseudogene TRBV3-2) and TRBJ2-5; TRBD2 aligns across 7 bases. Germline loops: CDR1 LGHDT, CDR2 YNNKEL (reference sequence). V shed 2 bases, J shed 5 bases, and the junction held 5 bases outside the gene matches. CDR3 size: 14 residues. CDR3: CASSQRGEDETQYF. DNA of the CDR3: TGTGCCAGCAGCCAACGGGGGGAGGATGAGACCCAGTACTTC.

The sample holds one count of this clone. The chain is built from TRBV18 and TRBJ2-3; D is unresolved. The CDR3 covers 14 residues. V lost 1 base to trimming and J lost 2 bases, with 7 bases between them. Germline V lookup: CDR1 KGHSH, CDR2 LQKENI. The DNA of the CDR3 is TGTGCCAGCTCACCACTCTCTATCACAGATACGCAGTATTTT. It specifies CASSPLSITDTQYF.

This clone was seen a single time. The gene calls are TRBV5-1 and TRBJ1-5; D not certain. Looked up from germline, CDR1 is SGHRS and CDR2 is YFSETQ. This CDR3 region has 14 residues. Between the trimmed V and J ends, which lost 2 bases and 5 bases, there was a span of 11 bases. The CDR3 here is CASSFRSGDQPQHF. DNA for the CDR3: TGCGCCAGCAGCTTCAGGAGCGGCGATCAGCCCCAGCATTTT. Drawing the rest from reference TRBV5-1 and TRBJ1-5, the complete variable domain is KAGVTQTPRYLIKTRGQQVTLSCSPISGHRSVSWYQQTPGQGLQFLFEYFSETQRNKGNFPGRFSGRQFSNSRSEMNVSTLELGDSALYLCASSFRSGDQPQHFGDGTRLSIL.

V usage is TRBV2 and J usage is TRBJ1-6, with 9 bases identical to TRBD1. Trimming at V came to 4 bases and at J to 8 bases, leaving 3 bases not matched to a gene. Germline CDR1 SNHLY, CDR2 FYNNEI. This CDR3 spans 14 amino acids. The CDR3 spells CASSVRTGDSPLHF. CDR3 nucleotide sequence: TGTGCCAGCAGTGTGAGGACAGGGGATTCACCCCTCCACTTT.

The J gene is TRBJ2-7, the V gene TRBV6-6; weak D call: TRBD1 (5 bases). Germline CDR1 MNHNY, CDR2 SVGAGI (reference sequence). Deletions cut 2 bases from V and 3 bases from J, with 14 bases between. CDR3 size: 15 residues. The DNA of the CDR3 is TGTGCCAGCAGTTACGAGGCAGGGCTAGGCTACGAGCAGTACTTC. Its translation is CASSYEAGLGYEQYF.

This chain links TRBV5-1 with TRBJ2-5; a weak D match, TRBD1 (6 bases). Trimming cost V 4 bases and J 2 bases, with 15 bases left between them. Per germline, CDR1 SGHRS and CDR2 YFSETQ. This CDR3 comprises 15 residues. Written as DNA, the CDR3 is TGCGCCAGCAGCGCCACAGGGACCCCACAAGAGACCCAGTACTTC. Amino acids: CASSATGTPQETQYF.

On this clone itself: The junction does not match germline at one end; this may be a read error. This rearrangement joins TRBV15 to TRBJ1-5; D is uncertain. The CDR3 sequence is 17 residues long. The germline CDR1 and CDR2 sequences are LNHNV and YYDKDF (reference sequence). CDR3 DNA: TGTGCCACCAGTAGAGATATCGGGGAACGGAGCAATCAGCCCCAGCATTTT. It specifies CATSRDIGERSNQPQHF.

V and J are TRBV5-1 and TRBJ1-6; tentatively, D is TRBD1 (5 bases). This CDR3 comprises 13 residues. Trimming took off 4 bases at V and 14 bases at J, with 16 bases between the two ends. CDR1 and CDR2 from the germline V gene are SGHRS and YFSETQ. In DNA form, the CDR3 reads TGCGCCAGCAGCCTGGAAGGGGTTTGGGCCCTCCACTTT. It specifies CASSLEGVWALHF.

The rearrangement joins TRBV2 to TRBJ1-4; 9 bases are a match to TRBD1. CDR3 size: 14 residues. Germline CDR1 is SNHLY and CDR2 is FYNNEI. J was trimmed by 8 bases and V by 6 bases; bases with no gene match: 7. CDR3 sequence reads: CASRDRTGEEKLFF. The CDR3, as DNA: TGTGCCAGCAGGGATAGGACAGGGGAGGAAAAACTGTTTTTT.

This chain uses TRBV30 with TRBJ2-5, with 8 bases matching TRBD2. V dropped 0 bases and J dropped 5; count of bases not matched to a gene: 11. The V gene's germline CDR1 is GTSNPN and CDR2 SVGIG (reference sequence). The CDR3 totals 16 residues. DNA for the CDR3: TGTGCCTGGAGTGTAAAAAAACACGGGGGGGCTGAGACCCAGTACTTC. It codes for CAWSVKKHGGAETQYF.

The rearrangement uses TRBV19 and TRBJ1-2; D gene ambiguous. Trimming pared 6 bases from V and 5 bases from J, leaving 16 bases between. Germline V gene sequence: CDR1 LNHDA, CDR2 SQIVND (reference sequence). CDR3 length: 14 residues. The CDR3 DNA follows: TGTGCCAGTAGGACCCCGGGTTCCCCTTATGGCTACACCTTC. As protein: CASRTPGSPYGYTF.

This sequence joins TRBV5-4 and TRBJ1-2; 7 nucleotides align to TRBD1. CDR1 and CDR2 (germline): SGHNT, YYREEE (reference sequence). The trim removed 1 base at V and 6 bases at J, leaving 9 bases unmatched. This CDR3 comprises 15 residues. The CDR3 sequence is CASSLRQTGLNGYTF. In DNA, the CDR3 is TGTGCCAGCAGCTTGAGGCAGACAGGGTTGAATGGCTACACCTTC.

The CDR3 nucleotides read TGTGCCAGCAGCTTAGGCCGGGGTGCGGCCTACACTGAAGCTTTCTTT. Residues: CASSLGRGAAYTEAFF. The chain carries TRBV13 and TRBJ1-1; unclear D gene. This CDR3 region has 16 residues. Germline assignment: CDR1 PRHDT and CDR2 FYEKMQ (reference sequence). Trimming took off 0 bases at V and 3 bases at J, with 14 bases between the two ends.

As regards this clone: The identical CDR3 is also encoded by other nucleotide sequences in the sample. This chain connects TRBV9 to TRBJ2-5; 8 bases line up with TRBD2. Germline V gene data show CDR1 as SGDLS and CDR2 as YYNGEE. V lost 0 bases to trimming and J lost 5 bases; unmatched junction nucleotides: 6. The CDR3 extends over 15 amino acids. DNA for the CDR3: TGTGCCAGCAGCGTAGCGGGGGGGCTGGAGGAGACCCAGTACTTC. It translates to CASSVAGGLEETQYF.

The chain carries TRBV2 and TRBJ1-5; possible D gene TRBD1, 6 bases. Per the germline V gene, CDR1 is SNHLY and CDR2 is FYNNEI. V lost 3 bases and J lost 0, with 9 bases in between. The CDR3 covers 15 residues. The CDR3 region has the DNA TGTGCCAGCAGTGATTGGACAGATAGCAATCAGCCCCAGCATTTT. This codes for CASSDWTDSNQPQHF. The full variable domain, completed using reference TRBV2 and TRBJ1-5, is EPEVTQTPSHQVTQMGQEVILRCVPISNHLYFYWYRQILGQKVEFLVSFYNNEISEKSEIFDDQFSVERPDGSNFTLKIRSTKLEDSAMYFCASSDWTDSNQPQHFGDGTRLSIL.

The chain recombines TRBV6-1 with TRBJ1-6; TRBD1 aligns across 8 bases. V lost 1 base to trimming and J lost 11 bases; unmatched junction nucleotides: 7. This CDR3 comprises 15 residues. The germline V gene has CDR1 MNHNS and CDR2 SASEGT. This CDR3 reads CASSEEGRGRTPLHF. CDR3 DNA sequence: TGTGCCAGCAGTGAAGAAGGCAGGGGGCGTACACCCCTCCACTTT.